The 9 T cell receptor beta chains given below trace back to one sample, sequenced in a study of shared clonotypes between healthy human individuals. TCRdb keeps only in-frame clones here, not all; method: immunoSEQ multiplex PCR. The data hold roughly 2.5 million clones, with about 92% observed a single time. The sequenced sample consisted of naive CD4+ T cells sorted from blood. Subset: CD45RA+ positively selected. The receptors derive from a man younger than 35 in good health.

The rearrangement uses TRBV18 and TRBJ2-7; no firm D call. Trimming shortened V by 3 bases and J by 0 bases, and 6 bases separated the two germline ends. Germline CDR1 and CDR2: KGHSH and LQKENI. This CDR3 region has 13 residues. CDR3 region: CASSPQTSYEQYF. Here the CDR3 DNA reads TGTGCCAGCTCACCTCAGACCTCCTACGAGCAGTACTTC. The complete variable domain, with remaining parts taken from reference TRBV18 and TRBJ2-7, reads NAGVMQNPRHLVRRRGQEARLRCSPMKGHSHVYWYRQLPEEGLKFMVYLQKENIIDESGMPKERFSAEFPKEGPSILRIQQVVRGDSAAYFCASSPQTSYEQYFGPGTRLTVT.

The chain carries TRBV5-6 and TRBJ1-2; D may be TRBD1 (6 bases). The CDR3 extends over 15 amino acids. Trimming removed 2 bases at V and 1 base at J, with 12 bases between. The germline gives CDR1 SGHDT, CDR2 YYEEEE. The CDR3 is CASSLTGLINYGYTF. The DNA for the CDR3 is TGTGCCAGCAGCTTAACAGGGCTGATTAACTATGGCTACACCTTC.

This clone was counted a single time. The chain carries TRBV6-5 and TRBJ2-3; 8 bases align to TRBD2. The CDR3 sequence is 16 residues long. Germline CDR1 MNHEY, CDR2 SVGAGI. V gave up 4 bases and J gave up 6 bases; unmatched junction bases: 12. The CDR3 nucleotides are TGTGCCAGCAGTTTAGCGGGACAACTTTCCGCGGATACGCAGTATTTT. Its translation: CASSLAGQLSADTQYF.

This clone was seen a single time. V is TRBV7-2 and J is TRBJ1-3; D remains ambiguous. The germline V gene encodes CDR1 SGHTA and CDR2 FQGNSA. CDR3 length: 15 amino acids. Trimming stripped 2 bases from V and 4 bases from J, with 12 bases between. This chain's CDR3 is CASSLIVGSGNTIYF. The CDR3 coding sequence is TGTGCCAGCAGCTTAATTGTGGGGTCCGGAAACACCATATATTTT.

The V and J genes are TRBV4-1 and TRBJ2-1, with 9 bases aligning to TRBD2. The CDR3 consists of 14 residues. V was pared by 8 bases and J by 10 bases, with 12 bases of the junction left unmatched. Germline CDR1 is MGHRA and CDR2 is YSYEKL. In nucleotides, the CDR3 is TGCGCCAGCCGGGGACTAGCCGGGTCTCGGGAGCAGTTCTTC. This encodes CASRGLAGSREQFF.

This rearrangement joins TRBV7-9 to TRBJ2-1; D is ambiguous. The CDR3 runs to 17 residues. V lost 0 bases and J lost 0, with 12 bases in between. Germline CDR1 reads SEHNR; CDR2 reads FQNEAQ (reference sequence). The CDR3 loop reads CASSLAGSSSSYNEQFF. The DNA of the CDR3 is TGTGCCAGCAGCTTAGCGGGGTCTTCAAGCTCCTACAATGAGCAGTTCTTC.

This clone was found a few times. The CDR3 sequence: CASSSGTGDNSPLHF. In DNA, the CDR3 is TGTGCCAGCAGCTCCGGGACAGGGGATAATTCACCCCTCCACTTT. This chain uses TRBV7-2 with TRBJ1-6, with 10 positions matching TRBD1. Per the germline V gene, CDR1 is SGHTA and CDR2 is FQGNSA. V lost 4 bases, J lost 5 bases, and 2 bases stayed unmatched. The CDR3 extends over 15 amino acids.

The genes are TRBV2 and TRBJ1-5; D is unresolved. V lost 5 bases and J 3 bases, leaving 8 bases between the germline ends. The germline V gene has CDR1 SNHLY and CDR2 FYNNEI. CDR3 length: 13 amino acids. The CDR3 spells CASSPIPNQPQHF. The DNA for the CDR3 is TGTGCCAGCAGTCCAATTCCCAATCAGCCCCAGCATTTT.

The chain employs TRBV5-6 and TRBJ1-5; 7 nucleotides line up with TRBD1. With V trimmed by 4 bases and J by 5 bases, 9 bases remained unmatched. From germline, CDR1 is SGHDT and CDR2 YYEEEE. The CDR3 has 15 residues. The CDR3 sequence: CASSPRGGWDQPQHF. As DNA, the CDR3 is TGTGCCAGCAGCCCCAGGGGGGGCTGGGATCAGCCCCAGCATTTT.